This T cell receptor beta chain stems from a study of neurological immune-mediated disorders. The table lists this clonotype with many counts. Antigen specificity is unknown. A 10-nucleotide random UMI tagged transcripts in template-switch 5'RACE cDNA synthesis. TCRdb recomputed calls from the 5' RACE reads with MiXCR, one row per CDR3 protein. The sample lists about 35,000 distinct CDR3 sequences, 3.5% to 4.5% seen once, with approximately 2.2% in the top ten. Trimming removed 4 bases from V and 8 bases from J, with 17 bases in between. This CDR3 has 14 amino acids. Germline assignment: CDR1 DFQATT and CDR2 SNEGSKA (reference sequence). Regarding the study as a whole: None of the CDR3 amino acid sequences of expanded clones recurred across subjects, suggesting private repertoires in all groups. Whereas HTLV-1-associated myelopathy showed the most TCR clonal expansion, multiple sclerosis showed the least, with levels below those of healthy controls.

The TCR originated in a man aged 30 to 45 with multiple sclerosis. This chain joins TRBV20-1 and TRBJ1-4; D unresolved. The sequencing sample was made of PBMCs. The CDR3 region has the DNA TGCAGTGCTATAGACTGGGGTGAGCCAGAAAAACTGTTTTTT. Its translation: CSAIDWGEPEKLFF.